This T cell receptor (beta chain) derives from a study of T cells in localized non-small cell lung cancer. Study-level findings and limits: Sequencing was limited to one tumor region, leaving the possibility of heterogeneity open. In uninvolved adjacent lung, T cell clonality reached its highest value, exceeding tumor. Adjacent lung tissue had a median around 57 of the top 100 clones found in the tumor.

In the case of this clone: Antigen: not known.

V gave up 5 bases and J gave up 8 bases; unmatched junction bases: 11. From germline, CDR1 is SGHVS and CDR2 FNYEAQ. The CDR3 length is 15 residues. The assay was immunoSEQ multiplex PCR, and TCRdb's table has in-frame clones only and misses some. This table holds 40,000 to 60,000 clones, around nine tenths found once. The receptor's source is a female donor with stage II lung adenocarcinoma. The gene calls are TRBV7-6 and TRBJ2-1, with 8 bases that match TRBD1. The sequences come from PBMCs, collected before any cancer treatment. CDR3 sequence (DNA): TGTGCCAGCAGCGGACAGGGTCGAGGCGGTTATGAGCAGTTCTTC. Its translation is CASSGQGRGGYEQFF.